The rows below give T cell receptor beta chains drawn from one sample of a study of cytomegalovirus exposure and HLA in healthy donors. Method: immunoSEQ multiplex PCR; TCRdb's copy keeps in-frame clones and lacks some. This table holds roughly 70,000 clones, roughly 79% found once. The sample comprised PBMCs. Source of these receptors: a man over 45 in good health and CMV-seronegative. Each CDR3 is given with its conserved first and last residue. A D gene is named only where the DNA matches it firmly. Clone size is stated in some rows and not others, as once, few, many or a class when expanded.

clone_size,d_call,v_call,j_call,cdr3_nt,cdr3_aa
.,TRBD2,TRBV4-3,TRBJ2-1,TGCGCCAGCAGCCAAGAGATAGGGCGGGAGCCGCCCTACAATGAGCAGTTCTTC,CASSQEIGREPPYNEQFF
.,.,TRBV5-6,TRBJ2-7,TGTGCCAGCAGCTTGGGACAGCGAAGCTACGAGCAGTACTTC,CASSLGQRSYEQYF
.,TRBD2,TRBV11-2,TRBJ2-2,TGTGCCAGCAGCTTATTAGCCGGGGGGACCGGGGAGCTGTTTTTT,CASSLLAGGTGELFF
.,.,TRBV5-1,TRBJ1-1,TGCGCCAGCAGCTTGACAGACAGAACCCTCGGTGACACTGAAGCTTTCTTT,CASSLTDRTLGDTEAFF
.,.,TRBV30,TRBJ1-1,TGTGCCGGGAATTCCTTAGGGGGAAAAGATGAAGCTTTCTTT,CAGNSLGGKDEAFF
.,.,TRBV7-8,TRBJ1-1,TGTGCCAGCTCCGGGGTAATTGGCACTGAAGCTTTCTTT,CASSGVIGTEAFF
once,.,TRBV5-1,TRBJ1-2,TGCGCCAGCAGCTTGGAGGGGTCTAACTATGGCTACACCTTC,CASSLEGSNYGYTF
.,TRBD1,TRBV30,TRBJ2-7,TGTGCCTGGAGTAGACAGGGGATCTGGGACGAGCAGTACTTC,CAWSRQGIWDEQYF
few,.,TRBV28,TRBJ1-5,TGTGCCAGCAGTGACCTGGACGGCTGGGGGGATCAGCCCCAGCATTTT,CASSDLDGWGDQPQHF
.,TRBD2,TRBV7-9,TRBJ2-3,TGTGCCAGCAGGGGGACTAGCGGGGAAGAGTATACGCAGTATTTT,CASRGTSGEEYTQYF
.,.,TRBV28,TRBJ2-3,TGTGCCAGCAGTTTGAGGGCAGATACGCAGTATTTT,CASSLRADTQYF
.,TRBD1,TRBV6-5,TRBJ1-2,TGTGCCAGCAGGCAGGGGGCCGGCAGGAGGGGCTACACCTTC,CASRQGAGRRGYTF
.,TRBD1,TRBV28,TRBJ1-5,TGTGCCAGCAGTTTAGCAGGGGGCGGCAGTCAGCCCCAGCATTTT,CASSLAGGGSQPQHF
.,TRBD1,TRBV7-8,TRBJ1-2,TGTGCCAGCAGCTCAAACAGGGGCTTGGGTGTAGAGGGCTACACCTTC,CASSSNRGLGVEGYTF
.,TRBD2,TRBV18,TRBJ2-7,TGTGCCAGCTCACCTTCGGGGGGTCCCTACGAGCAGTACTTC,CASSPSGGPYEQYF
.,.,TRBV2,TRBJ2-5,TGTGCCAGCAGTGAAGAACTGGCGGTGTGGGAGACCCAGTACTTC,CASSEELAVWETQYF
.,.,TRBV7-9,TRBJ1-4,TGTGCCAGCAGCTTAGCGCAGGGAACTAATGAAAAACTGTTTTTT,CASSLAQGTNEKLFF
.,TRBD2,TRBV5-1,TRBJ2-1,TGCGCCAGCAGCACCCTTGGACTAGCGGGAGGTTACAATGAGCAGTTCTTC,CASSTLGLAGGYNEQFF
.,TRBD2,TRBV30,TRBJ2-7,TGTGCCTGGGTACTAGCGGGAGGGCGAGAGCAGTACTTC,CAWVLAGGREQYF
.,TRBD1,TRBV4-1,TRBJ1-1,TGCGCCAGCAGCAAACAGGGGGCCGAGAACACTGAAGCTTTCTTT,CASSKQGAENTEAFF
.,TRBD2,TRBV5-1,TRBJ2-7,TGCGCCAGCAGCTTCCAGACTAGCGGGAACTCCTACGAGCAGTACTTC,CASSFQTSGNSYEQYF
.,.,TRBV10-3,TRBJ2-7,TGTGCCATCAGTGAGCGGGAGATAATCTACGAGCAGTACTTC,CAISEREIIYEQYF
.,TRBD1,TRBV29-1,TRBJ2-1,TGCAGCGTACCGGGACAGGGGGCATACAATGAGCAGTTCTTC,CSVPGQGAYNEQFF
.,TRBD1,TRBV29-1,TRBJ1-5,TGCAGCACCCTAGATGGGACAGGGGTCAATCAGCCCCAGCATTTT,CSTLDGTGVNQPQHF
.,TRBD1,TRBV27,TRBJ2-6,TGTGCCAGCAGACCAGACAGGGAAAGCGGGGCCAACGTCCTGACTTTC,CASRPDRESGANVLTF
.,TRBD1,TRBV10-3,TRBJ1-2,TGTGCCAGCGGGCTGGGGTCCGGGACAGGGCCCTATGGCTACACCTTC,CASGLGSGTGPYGYTF
.,.,TRBV6-5,TRBJ1-1,TGTGCCAGCATCTCACTGGGGCAAGCTTTCTTT,CASISLGQAFF
few,TRBD1,TRBV7-9,TRBJ1-2,TGTGCCAGCAGCCATCGACAGGGGAGCTACACCTTC,CASSHRQGSYTF
.,.,TRBV9,TRBJ1-2,TGTGCCAGCAGCGTAGACACTAACTATGGCTACACCTTC,CASSVDTNYGYTF
few,TRBD2,TRBV4-1,TRBJ2-1,TGCGCCAGCAGCCAAGCTTCGGGACTAGCGGGGGAGCATGAGCAGTTCTTC,CASSQASGLAGEHEQFF
.,TRBD1,TRBV27,TRBJ1-5,TGTGCCAGCGGGTCGGACAGGGTAAATCAGCCCCAGCATTTT,CASGSDRVNQPQHF
.,.,TRBV29-1,TRBJ1-1,TGCAGCGTTGAAGTGGGGGCCGCGGCACCTGAAGCTTTCTTT,CSVEVGAAAPEAFF
.,.,TRBV5-1,TRBJ2-7,TGCGCCAGCAGCTTAAGCACAGGATCCAGCTCCTACGAGCAGTACTTC,CASSLSTGSSSYEQYF
.,TRBD2,TRBV5-1,TRBJ2-7,TGCGCCAGCAGAACATTAGCGGGAGGTTCCTACGAGCAGTACTTC,CASRTLAGGSYEQYF
few,.,TRBV19,TRBJ1-2,TGTGCCAGTAATCGCAAATGGGGGCAGGTCTATGGCTACACCTTC,CASNRKWGQVYGYTF
.,.,TRBV10-2,TRBJ1-5,TGCGCCAGCAACCCGGGGAGGGGCAATCAGCCCCAGCATTTT,CASNPGRGNQPQHF
.,TRBD1,TRBV28,TRBJ1-4,TGTGCCAGCCTACCAGGGGGCAGGGATAATGAAAAACTGTTTTTT,CASLPGGRDNEKLFF
.,.,TRBV6-8,TRBJ2-6,TGTGCCAGAACTATAAAGGCTGGGGCCAACGTCCTGACTTTC,CARTIKAGANVLTF
.,.,TRBV12-5,TRBJ1-3,TGTGCTAGTGGACCCTACAGGAGCTCTGGAAACACCATATATTTT,CASGPYRSSGNTIYF
once,.,TRBV7-6,TRBJ2-2,TGTGCCAGCAGTATCGCCGGGGAGCTGTTTTTT,CASSIAGELFF
few,.,TRBV6-5,TRBJ2-2,TGTGCCAGCATGGGTAGCAGGAACACCGGGGAGCTGTTTTTT,CASMGSRNTGELFF
few,.,TRBV5-4,TRBJ1-5,TGTGCCAGCAGCATGGACAGCAGCAATCAGCCCCAGCATTTT,CASSMDSSNQPQHF